The 32 T cell receptor beta chains presented below share a single source sample, sequenced in a study of blood T cells in healthy people across ages. With a J-beta primer mix and a sample-barcoded 5' primer, a second PCR ran 7 to 11 cycles. A single record per CDR3 protein comes from TCRdb applying MiXCR to the 5' RACE reads. The sample lists roughly 1,700,000 distinct CDR3 sequences; roughly 30% were seen once. Source material: blood. These receptors were taken from a woman aged 30 to 39 in good health.

Concerning this clonotype: A clone one base away is much larger, so this may be a read error. The chain has TRBV7-2 and TRBJ2-7; D might be TRBD2 (5 bases). The germline CDR1 and CDR2 sequences are SGHTA and FQGNSA. Between the trimmed V and J ends, which lost 0 bases and 6 bases, there was a span of 15 bases. The CDR3 length is 15 residues. The CDR3 bases are TGTGCCAGCAGCTTAGCGGCTAGAGGGAGTCGCGAGCAGTACTTC. It encodes CASSLAARGSREQYF.

This clonotype showed up many times. The rearrangement joins TRBV5-1 to TRBJ2-7; D may be TRBD1 or TRBD2 (7 bases each). Trimming cost V 6 bases and J 5 bases, with 18 bases left between them. CDR1 and CDR2 (germline): SGHRS, YFSETQ. The length of the CDR3 is 14 residues. For the CDR3, the DNA is TGCGCCAGCACCCCAAGGGCAGGGGGGGACGAGCAGTACTTC. This codes for CASTPRAGGDEQYF.

The gene calls are TRBV6-2 or TRBV6-3 and TRBJ1-2, with 11 bases aligning to TRBD1. This CDR3 is built from 16 residues. The trim removed 0 bases at V and 4 bases at J, leaving 4 bases unmatched. CDR1 is MNHEY, CDR2 SVGEGT, per germline. CDR3 protein: CASSYSGTGGVYGYTF. DNA of the CDR3: TGTGCCAGCAGTTACTCGGGGACAGGGGGAGTCTATGGCTACACCTTC.

This clonotype has a handful of counts. V gene TRBV6-2 or TRBV6-3 combines with J gene TRBJ2-5; D is unclear. V was pared by 5 bases and J by 3 bases, with 13 bases between. CDR3 length: 14 residues. In germline, CDR1 is MNHEY, CDR2 SVGEGT. The CDR3 loop reads CASSRTGQKETQYF. The CDR3 bases are TGTGCCAGCAGTCGAACCGGGCAAAAAGAGACCCAGTACTTC.

This clonotype was seen more than once but under ten times. The genes are TRBV28 and TRBJ2-7; a possible D gene is TRBD2 (6 bases). V dropped 3 bases and J dropped 0 bases, with 15 bases sitting between them. This CDR3 comprises 16 residues. Per the germline V gene, CDR1 is MDHEN and CDR2 is SYDVKM. The CDR3 sequence is CASSFMGGVHSYEQYF. CDR3 nucleotides: TGTGCCAGCAGTTTTATGGGGGGTGTACACTCCTACGAGCAGTACTTC.

The sample holds many counts of this clonotype. The CDR3 region is CASSFYQEQFF. For the CDR3, the DNA is TGTGCCAGCAGTTTCTACCAAGAGCAGTTCTTC. The chain links TRBV12-3 or TRBV12-4 to TRBJ2-1; D not resolved. CDR3 length equals 11 residues. With 3 bases removed from V and 10 bases from J, the gap between germline ends came to 7 bases.

The chain combines TRBV4-3 with TRBJ2-2; D remains unclear. This CDR3 is built from 14 residues. Between the trimmed V and J ends, which lost 1 base and 9 bases, there was a span of 12 bases. CDR1 LGHNA and CDR2 YSLEER come from the germline V gene. This CDR3 is CASSQVGGLRELFF. The CDR3 DNA sequence: TGCGCCAGCAGCCAAGTTGGCGGTCTCCGGGAGCTGTTTTTT.

V usage is TRBV7-9 and J usage is TRBJ2-7, with a possible D match to TRBD2 (6 bases). Per germline, CDR1 SEHNR and CDR2 FQNEAQ (reference sequence). With 7 bases removed from V and 1 base from J, the gap between germline ends came to 17 bases. There are 15 residues in the CDR3. CDR3 sequence: CASNSIRDSSYEQYF. Here the CDR3 DNA reads TGTGCCAGCAACTCAATCCGGGACTCTTCCTACGAGCAGTACTTC.

The V and J genes are TRBV5-1 and TRBJ2-1; 11 bases match TRBD2. The ends lost 6 bases at V and 4 bases at J; junction bases unmatched: 15. Germline V lookup: CDR1 SGHRS, CDR2 YFSETQ. The CDR3 is 18 amino acids. In DNA, the CDR3 is TGCGCCAGCACCACCAGGCCCCTAGCGGGGGGCCTATACAATGAGCAGTTCTTC. It codes for CASTTRPLAGGLYNEQFF.

To note about this clonotype: This clone may be a read error of a much larger clone one base away. J is TRBJ2-1 and V is TRBV20-1; 8 bases align to TRBD2. This CDR3 comprises 16 residues. CDR1 is DFQATT and CDR2 is SNEGSKA in the germline V gene (reference sequence). The CDR3 DNA reads TGCAGTGCTAGAGAGGGTGGCGGGAGGCCCTACAGTGAGCAGTTCTTC. Translated, it gives CSAREGGGRPYSEQFF.

There are a few counts of this clonotype. The V and J genes are TRBV7-9 and TRBJ2-1; no definite D call. CDR1 and CDR2 (germline): SEHNR, FQNEAQ (reference sequence). The V end lost 5 bases, the J end lost 14 bases, and 16 bases lay between the germline ends. The CDR3 has 12 residues. The CDR3 here is CASSRHLRREFF. CDR3 bases: TGTGCCAGCAGCCGACACCTCCGAAGGGAGTTCTTC.

The chain combines TRBV11-2 with TRBJ2-7; TRBD2 might be the D (6 bases). The length of the CDR3 is 13 residues. The germline V and J ends were trimmed by 6 bases and 3 bases, with 12 bases remaining between them. The V gene's germline CDR1 is SGHAT and CDR2 FQNNGV. The DNA of the CDR3 is TGTGCCAGCAGGCCCGGACTACACTACGAGCAGTACTTC. It codes for CASRPGLHYEQYF.

This clonotype was seen a handful of times. The chain links TRBV15 to TRBJ2-1, with a weak D call TRBD2 (5 bases). The CDR3 spans 17 residues. Per the germline V gene, CDR1 is LNHNV and CDR2 is YYDKDF (reference sequence). Trimming left V 1 base short and J 0 bases short, with 13 bases between. Written as DNA, the CDR3 is TGTGCCACCAGCAGAGGTAGAGGGTCGAGCTCCTACAATGAGCAGTTCTTC. This codes for CATSRGRGSSSYNEQFF.

This clonotype was observed once. A much larger clonotype is one base distant, so this may be a read error. This chain links TRBV29-1 with TRBJ2-1; maybe TRBD2 (5 bases). The germline gives CDR1 SQVTM, CDR2 ANQGSEA. The CDR3 sequence is 13 residues long. Trimming shortened V by 0 bases and J by 13 bases, and 16 bases separated the two germline ends. CDR3 region: CSVEELRRETQFF. The CDR3 nucleotides are TGCAGCGTTGAAGAACTCCGAAGGGAGACCCAGTTCTTC.

This clonotype turned up a few times. The chain uses TRBV12-3 or TRBV12-4 and TRBJ2-2; the match to TRBD1 covers 11 bases. The V segment lost 4 bases and the J segment 1 base; nucleotides outside the gene matches: 2. This CDR3 comprises 16 residues. CDR3 nucleotides: TGTGCCAGCAGTTCGGGACAGGGGGTGAACACCGGGGAGCTGTTTTTT. This gives the protein CASSSGQGVNTGELFF.

This clonotype has ten or more counts. The CDR3 bases are TGCGCCAGCAGTCTCCTAGCGGGGAAGGAGACCCAGTACTTC. The encoded protein is CASSLLAGKETQYF. The rearrangement joins TRBV10-2 to TRBJ2-5; 9 nucleotides align to TRBD2. The CDR3 consists of 14 residues. In germline, CDR1 is WSHSY, CDR2 SAAADI. V lost 5 bases and J lost 5; bases outside the gene matches: 6.

The chain links TRBV14 to TRBJ2-5; 9 bases align to TRBD1. The J call may be mistaken, given a closer DNA end match to TRBJ2-7. This CDR3 spans 17 amino acids. The germline CDR1 and CDR2 sequences are SGHDN and FVKESK. The CDR3 region is CASSQGLIGQGPDEQYF. CDR3 DNA sequence: TGTGCCAGCAGCCAAGGGCTTATTGGACAGGGGCCAGACGAGCAGTACTTC.

The sample holds one count of this clonotype. The chain combines TRBV27 with TRBJ2-1; 8 nucleotides align to TRBD1. The DNA end lines up better with TRBJ2-7; the J call may be wrong. Germline assignment: CDR1 MNHEY and CDR2 SMNVEV (reference sequence). The CDR3 has 15 residues. This CDR3 reads CASKAGQGLLYEQYF. CDR3 in DNA: TGTGCCAGCAAGGCCGGACAGGGCCTTCTCTACGAGCAGTACTTC.

The gene calls are TRBV30 and TRBJ1-5; no clear D gene. The length of the CDR3 is 16 residues. Germline V gene lookup returns CDR1 GTSNPN and CDR2 SVGIG (reference sequence). The V gene lost 0 bases and the J gene lost 1 base, with 13 bases spanning the gap. CDR3 protein: CAWSVPRTSSNQPQHF. CDR3 bases: TGTGCCTGGAGTGTACCGAGGACGTCGAGCAATCAGCCCCAGCATTTT.

The chain recombines TRBV12-3 or TRBV12-4 with TRBJ2-1, with 8 bases matching TRBD1. The CDR3 contains 14 residues. V shed 1 base, J shed 7 bases, and the junction held 3 bases outside the gene matches. This CDR3 reads CASSLGRGPNEQFF. CDR3 nucleotide sequence: TGTGCCAGCAGTTTAGGCAGGGGGCCAAATGAGCAGTTCTTC.

This clonotype was observed a handful of times. No DNA is shown, since the ends of the CDR3 on it are uncertain; the CDR3 is the one TCRdb lists. The chain carries TRBV12-3 or TRBV12-4 and TRBJ2-1; the DNA was not used to check the table's D call, TRBD2. The CDR3 is 14 residues long, counting both termini. The CDR3 sequence is CASSFAGGIYEQLF.

This clonotype has a handful of counts. In nucleotides, the CDR3 is TGTGCCAGCAGCAAGTGGGAATTAGTGGATGGCTACACCTTC. As protein: CASSKWELVDGYTF. The chain couples TRBV7-2 to TRBJ1-2; D is undetermined. Germline values: CDR1 SGHTA, CDR2 FQGNSA. Trimming pared 5 bases from V and 6 bases from J, leaving 16 bases between. The CDR3 consists of 14 residues.

The chain joins TRBV5-6 to TRBJ2-7; D is possibly TRBD2 (5 bases). V lost 0 bases and J lost 2, with 9 bases in between. In germline, CDR1 is SGHDT, CDR2 YYEEEE. This CDR3 is 14 amino acids long. Written as DNA, the CDR3 is TGTGCCAGCAGCTTGGAATTGAGGGCCTACGAGCAGTACTTC. Translating gives CASSLELRAYEQYF.

The CDR3 protein is CASTLDRASYNEQFF. The CDR3, as DNA: TGTGCCAGCACCCTTGACAGGGCTTCCTACAATGAGCAGTTCTTC. This chain connects TRBV5-4 to TRBJ2-1; TRBD1 agrees at 7 bases. The CDR3 covers 15 residues. V lost 6 bases to trimming and J lost 1 base; unmatched junction nucleotides: 7. The germline V gene has CDR1 SGHNT and CDR2 YYREEE (reference sequence).

The rearrangement links TRBV13 to TRBJ2-1, with TRBD2 matching 16 bases. Per the germline V gene, CDR1 is PRHDT and CDR2 is FYEKMQ (reference sequence). The CDR3 is 18 amino acids. V gave up 5 bases and J gave up 7 bases; unmatched junction bases: 11. The CDR3 nucleotides read TGTGCCAGCAGCCCGGCCGGGACTAGCGGGGGGGCAAGGAATGAGCAGTTCTTC. Residues: CASSPAGTSGGARNEQFF. Complete variable domain (other parts from reference TRBV13 and TRBJ2-1): AAGVIQSPRHLIKEKRETATLKCYPIPRHDTVYWYQQGPGQDPQFLISFYEKMQSDKGSIPDRFSAQQFSDYHSELNMSSLELGDSALYFCASSPAGTSGGARNEQFFGPGTRLTVL.

The chain employs TRBV12-3 or TRBV12-4 and TRBJ2-3, with D maybe TRBD2 (7 bases). The length of the CDR3 is 15 residues. Trimming left V 6 bases short and J 3 bases short, with 16 bases between. The CDR3 nucleotides read TGTGCCAGCAGACTGGGGGGGGCTAGAACAGATACGCAGTATTTT. Its translation is CASRLGGARTDTQYF.

This clonotype was found a few times. The chain is built from TRBV28 and TRBJ2-5, with TRBD2 matching over 10 bases. The CDR3 has 15 amino acids. CDR1 is MDHEN, CDR2 SYDVKM, per germline. Trimming at V came to 7 bases and at J to 6 bases, leaving 11 bases not matched to a gene. The CDR3 protein is CASNLAGGSLKTQYF. The CDR3 DNA reads as TGTGCCAGCAACTTAGCGGGGGGTTCGTTAAAGACCCAGTACTTC.

The CDR3 DNA follows: TGCGCCAGCAGCCAAGGGGCTCGGTCCGATGAGCAGTTCTTC. Translation gives CASSQGARSDEQFF. The gene calls are TRBV4-3 and TRBJ2-1; no reliable D call. The CDR3 has 14 amino acids. CDR1 and CDR2 (germline): LGHNA, YSLEER. V shed 1 base and J shed 8 bases, with 12 bases lying between them.

A note on this clonotype: Since a much larger clone is just one base distant, this may be a read error. V gene TRBV6-1 combines with J gene TRBJ2-7; D possibly corresponds to TRBD2 (5 bases). Germline CDR1 is MNHNS and CDR2 is SASEGT. This CDR3 is built from 15 residues. CDR3 region: CASSAQRVGSYGQYF. The CDR3 coding sequence is TGTGCCAGCAGTGCCCAGAGGGTAGGGTCTTACGGGCAGTACTTC.

The sample holds one count of this clonotype. The V gene is TRBV6-1, the J gene TRBJ2-3; weak D call: TRBD1 (5 bases). The CDR3 length is 15 residues. Trimming took off 2 bases at V and 2 bases at J, with 11 bases between the two ends. Per germline, CDR1 MNHNS and CDR2 SASEGT. The CDR3 loop is CASSEQGFSTDTQYF. CDR3 sequence (DNA): TGTGCCAGCAGTGAACAGGGTTTTTCCACAGATACGCAGTATTTT.

This clonotype was seen repeatedly, ten times or more. The gene calls are TRBV5-1 and TRBJ2-7, with D perhaps matching TRBD2 (5 bases). The CDR3 contains 15 residues. CDR1 is SGHRS, CDR2 YFSETQ, per germline. V lost 0 bases and J 3 bases, leaving 13 bases between the germline ends. The CDR3 DNA follows: TGCGCCAGCAGCTTGGATGCTAGCCGGTTCTACGAGCAGTACTTC. It yields the protein CASSLDASRFYEQYF. Full variable domain (missing parts from reference TRBV5-1 and TRBJ2-7): KAGVTQTPRYLIKTRGQQVTLSCSPISGHRSVSWYQQTPGQGLQFLFEYFSETQRNKGNFPGRFSGRQFSNSRSEMNVSTLELGDSALYLCASSLDASRFYEQYFGPGTRLTVT.

In this sample, this clonotype turned up a few times. V usage is TRBV20-1 and J usage is TRBJ2-3; D is possibly TRBD2 (6 bases). The CDR3 has 14 residues. Germline V gene sequence: CDR1 DFQATT, CDR2 SNEGSKA (reference sequence). V dropped 1 base and J dropped 3 bases, with 11 bases sitting between them. DNA for the CDR3: TGCAGTGCTAGAGGCCAGGAGGGGACAGATACGCAGTATTTT. This gives the protein CSARGQEGTDTQYF.